Given below is one TCR beta chain in context. Trimming cost V 2 bases and J 2 bases, with 6 bases left between them. Germline CDR1 and CDR2: SGDLS and YYNGEE. The CDR3 runs to 13 residues. Sequenced material consisted of expressed TCRB transcripts (all of the isolated RNA was reverse transcribed). Data came from immunoSEQ multiplex PCR; TCRdb stores just in-frame clones and leaves some out. The table lists hundreds of thousands of clones, more than 65% of them singletons. Naive, central memory, regulatory and stem cell-like memory cells within the CD4+ compartment were sorted using CD45RO/CCR7/CD25/CD127/CD95/CD27. The entry originates in a study of beta chain features in type 1 diabetes. On the study more broadly: Comparable age, gender and cell yields were observed in patients relative to healthy donors.

This TCR derives from a man aged 25 to 40 in good health. This chain joins TRBV9 and TRBJ2-3; possibly TRBD2 for D (5 bases). The sequenced sample consisted of naive CD4+ T cells from blood. This chain's CDR3 is CASSVDYTDTQYF. The CDR3 coding sequence is TGTGCCAGCAGCGTCGACTACACAGATACGCAGTATTTT.